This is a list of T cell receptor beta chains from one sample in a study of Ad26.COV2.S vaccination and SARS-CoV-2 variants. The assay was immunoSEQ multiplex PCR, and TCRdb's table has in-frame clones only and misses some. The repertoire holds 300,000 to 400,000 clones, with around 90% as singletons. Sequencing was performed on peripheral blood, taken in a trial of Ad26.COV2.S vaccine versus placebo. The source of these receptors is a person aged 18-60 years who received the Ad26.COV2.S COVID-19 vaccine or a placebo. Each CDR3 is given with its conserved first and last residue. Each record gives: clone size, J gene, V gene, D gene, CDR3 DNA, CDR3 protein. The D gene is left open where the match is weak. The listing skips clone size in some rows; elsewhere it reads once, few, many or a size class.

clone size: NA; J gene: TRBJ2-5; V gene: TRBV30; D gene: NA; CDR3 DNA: TGTGCCTGGAGGCAGGACCCGGTCGGAGAGACCCAGTACTTC; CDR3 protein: CAWRQDPVGETQYF
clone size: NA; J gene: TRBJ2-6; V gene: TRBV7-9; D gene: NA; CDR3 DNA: TGTGCCAGCAGCCCTTCTGGGGCCAACGTCCTGACTTTC; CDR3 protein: CASSPSGANVLTF
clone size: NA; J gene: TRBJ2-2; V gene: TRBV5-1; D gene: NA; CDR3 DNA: TGCGCCAGCGGCCCACAGTTTGGTGACACCGGGGAGCTGTTTTTT; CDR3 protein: CASGPQFGDTGELFF
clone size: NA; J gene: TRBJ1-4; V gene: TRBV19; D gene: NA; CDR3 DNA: TGTGCCAGTAGTATCGAGCACAGCGCCAAACTGTTTTTT; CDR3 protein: CASSIEHSAKLFF
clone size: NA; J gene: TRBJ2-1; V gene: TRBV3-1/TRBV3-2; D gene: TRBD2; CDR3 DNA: TGTGCCAGCAGCCGCCCCAGGAAGGCGGGGGGGGACCACAATGAGCAGTTCTTC; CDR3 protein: CASSRPRKAGGDHNEQFF
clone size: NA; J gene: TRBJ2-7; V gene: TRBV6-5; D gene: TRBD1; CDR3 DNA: TGTGCCAGCATGGCGACAGGGCAAGAGCAGTACTTC; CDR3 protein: CASMATGQEQYF
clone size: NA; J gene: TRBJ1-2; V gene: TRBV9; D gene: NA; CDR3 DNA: TGTGCCAGCAGCGGCCTGGACAGTCTCTATGGCTACACCTTC; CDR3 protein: CASSGLDSLYGYTF
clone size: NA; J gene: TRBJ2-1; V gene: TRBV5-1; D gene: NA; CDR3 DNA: TGCGCCAGCAGCTTGGAAACGGGTTCCGATGAGCAGTTCTTC; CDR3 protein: CASSLETGSDEQFF
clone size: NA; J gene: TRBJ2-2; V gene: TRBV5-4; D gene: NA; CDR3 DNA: TGTGCCAGCACTCCAGGGACGGGGGAGCTGTTTTTT; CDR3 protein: CASTPGTGELFF
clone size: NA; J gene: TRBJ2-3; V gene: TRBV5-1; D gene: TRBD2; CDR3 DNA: TGCGCCAGCAGCTTGGCTAGCGGGCTAACAGATACGCAGTATTTT; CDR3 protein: CASSLASGLTDTQYF
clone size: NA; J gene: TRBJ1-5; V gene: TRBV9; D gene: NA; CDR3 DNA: TGTGCCAGCAGCGTCGGGGTAAGCAATCAGCCCCAGCATTTT; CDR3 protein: CASSVGVSNQPQHF
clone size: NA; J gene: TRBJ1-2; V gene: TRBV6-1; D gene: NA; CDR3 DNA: TGTGCCAGCAGTGAAGAACTTCTTGTCAGAGATGGCTACACCTTC; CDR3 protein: CASSEELLVRDGYTF
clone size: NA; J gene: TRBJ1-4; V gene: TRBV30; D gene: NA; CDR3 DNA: TGTGCCCGGGGGGGCCCTACAGGGAACGAAAAACTGTTTTTT; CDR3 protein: CARGGPTGNEKLFF
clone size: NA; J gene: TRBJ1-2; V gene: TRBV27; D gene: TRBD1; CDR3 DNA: TGTGCCAGCAGTGAGGGGGCCCCACCATTCTATGGCTACACCTTC; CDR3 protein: CASSEGAPPFYGYTF
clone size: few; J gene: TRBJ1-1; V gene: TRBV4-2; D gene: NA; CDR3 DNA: TGTGCCAGCAGCCAAGATTCGGGACGGAGATACGGAGCTTTCTTT; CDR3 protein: CASSQDSGRRYGAFF
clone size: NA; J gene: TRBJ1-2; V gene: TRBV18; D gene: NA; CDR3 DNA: TGTGCCAGCTCACCGGACCTGAGCGCTGGCTACACCTTC; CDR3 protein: CASSPDLSAGYTF
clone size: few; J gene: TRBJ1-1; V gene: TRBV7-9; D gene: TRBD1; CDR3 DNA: TGTGCCAGCAGCCTCACAGGGGAAGGCACTGAAGCTTTCTTT; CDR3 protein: CASSLTGEGTEAFF
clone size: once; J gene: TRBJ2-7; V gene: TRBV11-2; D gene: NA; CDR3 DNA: TGTGCCAGCAGCTCAGGGAGGTACGAGCAGTACTTC; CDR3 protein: CASSSGRYEQYF
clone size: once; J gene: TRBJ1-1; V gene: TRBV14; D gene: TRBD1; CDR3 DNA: TGTGCCAGCAGCCAAGTGGGGACAGGGTGGACTGAAGCTTTCTTT; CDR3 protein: CASSQVGTGWTEAFF
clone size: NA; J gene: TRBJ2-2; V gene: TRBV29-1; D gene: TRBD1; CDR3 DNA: TGCAGCGTCCGCACAGGGGTCGCAGCCGGGGAGCTGTTTTTT; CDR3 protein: CSVRTGVAAGELFF
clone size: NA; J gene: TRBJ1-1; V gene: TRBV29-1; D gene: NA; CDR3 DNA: TGCAGCGCGGGACATCCGAACACTGAAGCTTTCTTT; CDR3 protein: CSAGHPNTEAFF
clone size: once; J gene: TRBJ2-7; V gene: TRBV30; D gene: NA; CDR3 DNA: TGTGCCTGGAGTGTACCGTTTCAGGGGTCCTACGAGCAGTACTTC; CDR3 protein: CAWSVPFQGSYEQYF
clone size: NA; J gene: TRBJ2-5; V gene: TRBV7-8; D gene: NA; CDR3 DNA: TGTGCCAGCAACCCGACACCTCAAGAGACCCAGTACTTC; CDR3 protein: CASNPTPQETQYF
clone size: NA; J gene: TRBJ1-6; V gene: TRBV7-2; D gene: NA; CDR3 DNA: TGTGCCAGCAGCTTAGTTGGAGGGGCCGCGAATTCACCCCTCCACTTT; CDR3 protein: CASSLVGGAANSPLHF
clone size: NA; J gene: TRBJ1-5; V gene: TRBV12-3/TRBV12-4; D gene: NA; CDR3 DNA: TGTGCCACCTCAGGGCTGGTCAATCAGCCCCAGCATTTT; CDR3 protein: CATSGLVNQPQHF
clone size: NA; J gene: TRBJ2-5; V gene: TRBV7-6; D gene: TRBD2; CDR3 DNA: TGTGCCAGCAGCTTAGGGCGGGGGTTGCGGGAGACCCAGTACTTC; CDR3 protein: CASSLGRGLRETQYF
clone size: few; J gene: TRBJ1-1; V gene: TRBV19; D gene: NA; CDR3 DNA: TGTGCCAGTAGCACACACACGAACACTGAAGCTTTCTTT; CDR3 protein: CASSTHTNTEAFF
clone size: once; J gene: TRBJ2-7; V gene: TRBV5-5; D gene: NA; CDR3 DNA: TGTGCCAGCAGCTTGGGTCCGGGGAGCTCCTACGAGCAGTACTTC; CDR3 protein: CASSLGPGSSYEQYF
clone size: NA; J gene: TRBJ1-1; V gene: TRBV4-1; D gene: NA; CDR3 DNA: TGCGCCAGCAGCCAAGATGGGGCTGAAGCTTTCTTT; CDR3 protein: CASSQDGAEAFF
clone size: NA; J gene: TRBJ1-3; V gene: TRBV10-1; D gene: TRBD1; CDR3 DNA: TGCGCCAGCAGCTTTCCGGGACAGGGAGATCAGAGCTCTGGAAACACCATATATTTT; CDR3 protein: CASSFPGQGDQSSGNTIYF
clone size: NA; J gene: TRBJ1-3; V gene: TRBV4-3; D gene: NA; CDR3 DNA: TGCGCCAGCAGCCCCCGGTTGGGGAACTCTGGAAACACCATATATTTT; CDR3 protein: CASSPRLGNSGNTIYF
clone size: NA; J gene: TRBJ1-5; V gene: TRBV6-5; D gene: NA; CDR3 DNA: TGTGCCAGCACCGGACATCTGATGTATCAGCCCCAGCATTTT; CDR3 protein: CASTGHLMYQPQHF
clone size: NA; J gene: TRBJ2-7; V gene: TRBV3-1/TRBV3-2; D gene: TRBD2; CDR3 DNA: TGTGCCAGCAGCCCCGGGGTAGCGGGGCGGGAGCAGTACTTC; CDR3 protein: CASSPGVAGREQYF
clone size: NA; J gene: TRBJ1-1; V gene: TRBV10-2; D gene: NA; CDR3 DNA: TGCGCCAGCAGGGAAAAACAGGGACGTTTAGATACTGAAGCTTTCTTT; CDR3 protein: CASREKQGRLDTEAFF
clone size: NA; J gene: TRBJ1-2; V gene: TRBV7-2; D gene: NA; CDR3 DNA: TGTGCCAGCAGCTTATGGGAGACCAGCTATGGCTACACCTTC; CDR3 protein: CASSLWETSYGYTF
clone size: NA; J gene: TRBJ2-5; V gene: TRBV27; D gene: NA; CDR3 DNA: TGTGCCAGCAGCCCCCCTGCCGGAGAGACCCAGTACTTC; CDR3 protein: CASSPPAGETQYF
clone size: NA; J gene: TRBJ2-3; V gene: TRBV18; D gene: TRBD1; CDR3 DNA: TGTGCCAGCTCACCACCTCCCGGGACAGGGGCTGATACGCAGTATTTT; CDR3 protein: CASSPPPGTGADTQYF
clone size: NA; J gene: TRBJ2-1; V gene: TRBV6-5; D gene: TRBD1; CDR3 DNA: TGTGCCAGCAGCCCAGGACAGGGGGTTTTCAATGAGCAGTTCTTC; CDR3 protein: CASSPGQGVFNEQFF
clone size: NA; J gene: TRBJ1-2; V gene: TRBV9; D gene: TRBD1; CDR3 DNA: TGTGCCAGCAGCCTCCGGGGAGGGGGCGACTATGGCTACACCTTC; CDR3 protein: CASSLRGGGDYGYTF
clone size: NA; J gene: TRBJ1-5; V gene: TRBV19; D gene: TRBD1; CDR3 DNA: TGTGCCAGTACAGGGGGTACCAGCAATCAGCCCCAGCATTTT; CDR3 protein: CASTGGTSNQPQHF
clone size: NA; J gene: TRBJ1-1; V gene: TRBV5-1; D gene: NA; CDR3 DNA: TGCGCCAGCAGCTTGGCCACAGGGACATTACGGAACACTGAAGCTTTCTTT; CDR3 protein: CASSLATGTLRNTEAFF
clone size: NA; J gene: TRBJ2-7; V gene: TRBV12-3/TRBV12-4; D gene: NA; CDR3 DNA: TGTGCCAGCACCCTTGACAGGTCCGAAGAGCAGTACTTC; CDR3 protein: CASTLDRSEEQYF
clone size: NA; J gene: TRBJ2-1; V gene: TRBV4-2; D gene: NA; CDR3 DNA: TGTGCCAGCAGCCAAGAAGGGGGCCGGGACTACTCCTACAATGAGCAGTTCTTC; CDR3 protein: CASSQEGGRDYSYNEQFF
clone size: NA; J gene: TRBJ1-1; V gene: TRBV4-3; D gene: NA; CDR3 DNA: TGCGCCAGCAGCCAAGAAGGTAACGTGAACACTGAAGCTTTCTTT; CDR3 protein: CASSQEGNVNTEAFF
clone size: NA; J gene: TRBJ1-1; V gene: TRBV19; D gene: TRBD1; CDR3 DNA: TGTGCCAGTAGGGACAGGGGGCAGTTTGTTAACACTGAAGCTTTCTTT; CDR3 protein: CASRDRGQFVNTEAFF
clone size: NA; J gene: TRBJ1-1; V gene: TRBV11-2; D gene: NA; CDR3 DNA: TGTGCCAGCAGCTTACATCTCATGAACACTGAAGCTTTCTTT; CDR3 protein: CASSLHLMNTEAFF
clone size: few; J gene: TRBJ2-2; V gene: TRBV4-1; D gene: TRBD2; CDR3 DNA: TGCGCCAGCAGCCAAGTGCTAGCGGGGGCGAACACCGGGGAGCTGTTTTTT; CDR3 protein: CASSQVLAGANTGELFF
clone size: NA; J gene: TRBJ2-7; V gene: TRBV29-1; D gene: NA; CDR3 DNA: TGCAGCGTTGTCTCGGGAGAGCAGTACTTC; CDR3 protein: CSVVSGEQYF
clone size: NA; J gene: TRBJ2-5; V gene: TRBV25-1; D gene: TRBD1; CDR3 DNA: TGTGCCAGCAGTGAGGCACAGGGGGTGGAGACCCAGTACTTC; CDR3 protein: CASSEAQGVETQYF